This TCR beta chain was documented in a study of identical twins. This clonotype has just a few counts. Its target is unknown. The junction departs from the called germline gene at one end, perhaps through a read error. CDR3 length: 12 amino acids. Germline CDR1 DFQATT, CDR2 SNEGSKA (reference sequence). Study observations and caveats: Twin-shared out-of-frame alpha sequences showed excess low generation probability. In zero-insertion analyses, partial confounding could arise from invariant MAIT and iNKT cells. With abundant cord blood beta clonotypes, insertions were fewer; memory repertoires showed no such pattern.

Template switching (which added a universal primer site) was used, and cDNA carried unique molecular identifiers. One entry per CDR3 protein results from TCRdb running MiXCR on the 5' RACE reads. In the table there are some 1,700,000 distinct CDR3 sequences, around 29% of which are singletons. The rearrangement joins TRBV20-1 to TRBJ2-7; 7 nucleotides agree with TRBD1. Sequenced: cord blood. This clonotype was obtained from a newborn girl in good health. Here the CDR3 reads CSAPTGRYKQYF. CDR3 coding DNA: TGCAGTGCCCCGACAGGGCGCTACAAGCAGTACTTC.